The 17 T cell receptor beta chains below all came from one sample that was sequenced in a study of CD8+CD57+ T cells in acquired aplastic anemia. It was genomic DNA that served as the template for profiling TCR beta VDJ and CDR3. TCRdb itself ran the reads through MiXCR, one entry per CDR3 protein. The repertoire consists of 65,000 or so distinct CDR3 sequences, with around 55% occurring once and the leading ten covering 2% to 2.5%. The sequenced sample consisted of sorted CD4+, CD8+, or CD8+CD57+ T cells (not recorded which) from PBMCs. Receptor source: a human donor in good health, serving as a control.

This clonotype appeared many times. V and J are TRBV27 and TRBJ1-6; 8 bases are shared with TRBD1. V shed 3 bases and J 11 bases; nucleotides not matched to a gene: 6. Germline V lookup: CDR1 MNHEY, CDR2 SMNVEV (reference sequence). This CDR3 has 14 residues. CDR3 in amino acids: CASSFRQGLTPLHF. The CDR3 DNA is TGTGCCAGCAGTTTCCGACAGGGGTTGACACCCCTCCACTTT.

The rearrangement links TRBV7-6 to TRBJ2-2; D unresolved. Germline CDR1 is SGHVS and CDR2 is FNYEAQ. V shed 6 bases and J shed 0 bases, with 11 bases lying between them. The CDR3 consists of 15 residues. The CDR3: CASSRAGSNTGELFF. CDR3 bases: TGTGCCAGCAGTAGGGCCGGCTCGAACACCGGGGAGCTGTTTTTT.

V is TRBV21-1 and J is TRBJ2-3; the D call TRBD2 from the table was never checked on the DNA. TRBV21-1 is termed a pseudogene. CDR3 size: 15 residues. Here the CDR3 DNA reads TGTGCCAGCAGCCAGACTAGCGGGAAGACAGATACGCAGTATTTT. It encodes CASSQTSGKTDTQYF.

V gene TRBV7-9 combines with J gene TRBJ2-5, with a weak D call TRBD1 (5 bases). The CDR3 runs 13 residues. CDR1 SEHNR and CDR2 FQNEAQ come from the germline V gene (reference sequence). Trimming took off 8 bases at V and 5 bases at J, with 15 bases between the two ends. The CDR3 loop is CASALGAAETQYF. The CDR3, as DNA: TGTGCCAGCGCCCTAGGGGCAGCGGAGACCCAGTACTTC.

The CDR3 DNA is TGTGCCAGCAGACCGGGACAGGGTACCTACGAGCAGTACTTC. Protein sequence: CASRPGQGTYEQYF. The chain combines TRBV6-1 with TRBJ2-7, with TRBD1 matching 9 bases. Per the germline V gene, CDR1 is MNHNS and CDR2 is SASEGT. CDR3 length: 14 amino acids. The V and J ends lost 6 bases and 2 bases, in that order; junction bases with no gene match: 5.

At least ten counts were recorded for this clonotype. The chain links TRBV6-1 to TRBJ1-5, with 10 nucleotides matching TRBD1. This CDR3 is built from 15 residues. In germline, CDR1 is MNHNS, CDR2 SASEGT. J gave up 4 bases and V 4 bases, and 4 bases lay outside the gene matches. CDR3 in DNA: TGTGCCAGCAGTGGGTGGACAGGGGGTAATCAGCCCCAGCATTTT. Translated: CASSGWTGGNQPQHF.

This clonotype was seen only a few times. The J gene is TRBJ1-2, the V gene TRBV24-1; D remains unclear. Trimming left V 3 bases short and J 8 bases short, with 15 bases between. The V gene's germline CDR1 is KGHDR and CDR2 SFDVKD. The length of the CDR3 is 14 residues. The CDR3 nucleotides read TGTGCCACCAGTGATGCCCGTTTCGGTGAGGGCTACACCTTC. Translating gives CATSDARFGEGYTF.

The chain has TRBV7-3 and TRBJ1-1; TRBD1 might be the D (5 bases). The CDR3 is made up of 14 amino acids. Trimming removed 2 bases from V and 5 bases from J, with 12 bases in between. Per the germline V gene, CDR1 is SGHTA and CDR2 is FQGTGA. CDR3: CASSLGGIWTEAFF. The CDR3 coding sequence is TGTGCCAGCAGCTTAGGGGGAATCTGGACTGAAGCTTTCTTT.

This chain links TRBV18 with TRBJ2-3, with D possibly TRBD2 on 5 matching bases. This CDR3 region has 15 residues. Trimming took off 1 base at V and 0 bases at J, with 8 bases between the two ends. Per the germline V gene, CDR1 is KGHSH and CDR2 is LQKENI. In DNA form, the CDR3 reads TGTGCCAGCTCACCACAGGGAGCTAGCACAGATACGCAGTATTTT. Translating it yields CASSPQGASTDTQYF. Combining the CDR3 with reference TRBV18 and TRBJ2-3 gives the whole variable domain NAGVMQNPRHLVRRRGQEARLRCSPMKGHSHVYWYRQLPEEGLKFMVYLQKENIIDESGMPKERFSAEFPKEGPSILRIQQVVRGDSAAYFCASSPQGASTDTQYFGPGTRLTVL.

J is TRBJ2-7 and V is TRBV5-1; 12 bases line up with TRBD2. The CDR3 runs 15 residues. With 5 bases clipped from V and 6 bases from J, the junction kept 9 bases outside the gene matches. Looked up from germline, CDR1 is SGHRS and CDR2 is YFSETQ. This CDR3 reads CASRTRLAGAFEQYF. The CDR3 nucleotides read TGCGCCAGCAGAACCAGACTAGCGGGAGCTTTCGAGCAGTACTTC.

The chain recombines TRBV4-1 with TRBJ1-2; 8 nucleotides line up with TRBD1. Germline lookup yields CDR1 MGHRA and CDR2 YSYEKL. J lost 4 bases, V lost 3 bases, and 4 bases had no gene match. This CDR3 is 14 amino acids long. Written as DNA, the CDR3 is TGCGCCAGCAGCCAGGGGACAGGCCTCTATGGCTACACCTTC. Protein sequence: CASSQGTGLYGYTF.

This chain connects TRBV5-1 to TRBJ2-7, with 13 bases aligning to TRBD2. The germline V gene has CDR1 SGHRS and CDR2 YFSETQ. CDR3 length: 15 residues. Unmatched junction bases numbered 7, after V lost 4 bases and J lost 6 bases. CDR3 protein: CASSIGLAGAGEQYF. CDR3 sequence (DNA): TGCGCCAGCAGCATCGGACTAGCGGGAGCTGGCGAGCAGTACTTC.

This clonotype was counted ten times or more. The chain employs TRBV20-1 and TRBJ2-7; D possibly corresponds to TRBD2 (5 bases). CDR1 is DFQATT, CDR2 SNEGSKA, per germline (reference sequence). There are 13 residues in the CDR3. Trimming pared 8 bases from V and 2 bases from J, leaving 16 bases between. This chain's CDR3 is CSTIPSGAYEQYF. In DNA form, the CDR3 reads TGCAGTACTATCCCCAGCGGAGCCTACGAGCAGTACTTC.

In its sample, this clonotype was seen many times. This chain's CDR3 is CASSHHGQGPEKLFF. CDR3 nucleotides: TGTGCCAGCAGCCATCATGGACAGGGCCCTGAAAAACTGTTTTTT. The V gene is TRBV3-1, the J gene TRBJ1-4; 8 nucleotides line up with TRBD1. This CDR3 is 15 amino acids long. The germline gives CDR1 LGHDT, CDR2 YNNKEL (reference sequence). J gave up 7 bases and V 3 bases, and 7 bases lay outside the gene matches.

J is TRBJ2-5 and V is TRBV10-3, with 14 nucleotides matching TRBD2. V gave up 2 bases and J gave up 1 base; unmatched junction bases: 0. The CDR3 loop spans 16 amino acids. The germline CDR1 and CDR2 sequences are ENHRY and SYGVKD. The CDR3 loop reads CAISEGTSGSQETQYF. For the CDR3, the DNA is TGTGCCATCAGTGAGGGGACTAGCGGGAGCCAAGAGACCCAGTACTTC.

Many counts were recorded for this clonotype. This chain connects TRBV20-1 to TRBJ1-5; the D gene is possibly TRBD1 (6 bases). Per germline, CDR1 DFQATT and CDR2 SNEGSKA (reference sequence). There are 12 residues in the CDR3. Trimming took off 2 bases at V and 6 bases at J, with 8 bases between the two ends. CDR3 region: CSARQGIQPQHF. The CDR3 region has the DNA TGCAGTGCTAGACAGGGGATTCAGCCCCAGCATTTT.

In this sample, this clonotype turned up many times. The rearrangement joins TRBV5-4 to TRBJ1-5, with D tentatively TRBD1 (6 bases). V was clipped by 5 bases and J by 3 bases, with 12 bases between them. The length of the CDR3 is 14 residues. In germline, CDR1 is SGHNT, CDR2 YYREEE (reference sequence). This chain's CDR3 is CASSLQGPNQPQHF. The CDR3 coding sequence is TGTGCCAGCAGTTTGCAGGGGCCCAATCAGCCCCAGCATTTT.